This T cell receptor (beta chain) was captured by sequencing in a study of T cell clusters in autoimmune cytopenias. This clonotype shows up as medium-sized by frequency. TRB rearrangements were amplified by touch-down multiplex PCR with mixed TRB-A/B primers. TCRdb processed the multiplex PCR reads again and assigns one entry to each CDR3 protein, with no DNA. This table holds nearly 5,000 distinct CDR3 sequences. TRB was amplified from roughly 250 ng of peripheral blood genomic DNA per sample. The CDR3 sequence is 17 residues long. The germline CDR1 and CDR2 sequences are MNHEY and SMNVEV (reference sequence). The sample was also linked to a second study, of T cell repertoires in aging, cancer and after chemotherapy. That source notes: Pre- and post-chemotherapy samples were paired from chronic lymphocytic leukemia patients treated with fludarabine- or bendamustine-based regimens.

The origin of this receptor is a human donor with chronic lymphocytic leukemia. The donor label of this sample is uncertain. Material for sequencing was peripheral blood. The gene calls are TRBV27 and TRBJ2-6. CDR3 in amino acids: CASSSRRQSSGANVLTF.